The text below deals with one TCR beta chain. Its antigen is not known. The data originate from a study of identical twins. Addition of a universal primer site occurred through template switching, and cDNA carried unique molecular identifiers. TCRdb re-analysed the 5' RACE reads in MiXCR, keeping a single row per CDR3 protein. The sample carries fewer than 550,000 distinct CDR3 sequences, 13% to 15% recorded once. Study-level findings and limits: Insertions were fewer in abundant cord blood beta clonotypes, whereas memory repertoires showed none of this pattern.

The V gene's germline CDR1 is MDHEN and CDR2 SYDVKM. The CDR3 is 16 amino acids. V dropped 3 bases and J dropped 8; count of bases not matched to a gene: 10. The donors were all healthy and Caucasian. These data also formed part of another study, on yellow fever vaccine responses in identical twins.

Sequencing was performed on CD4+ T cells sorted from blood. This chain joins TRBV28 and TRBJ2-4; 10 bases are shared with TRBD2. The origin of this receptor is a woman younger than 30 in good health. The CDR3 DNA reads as TGTGCCAGCAGTTTCCCCAAAGCGGGAGGGAGGGACATTCAGTACTTC. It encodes CASSFPKAGGRDIQYF.